Listed below are T cell receptor beta chains from one sample, sequenced in a study of long-term antiretroviral therapy in people with HIV. The repertoire was sequenced with immunoSEQ multiplex PCR; TCRdb's copy has only in-frame clones and lacks some. The table records 25,000 to 35,000 clones, almost 95% of them present only once. The sequences come from unsorted PBMCs, collected just over 7.2 years after starting antiretroviral therapy. Receptors originate from a man aged 45-60 years with HIV. The CDR3 runs from the conserved cysteine through the conserved F or W. The D gene is left open where the match is weak. Not every row has a clone size; where given, it reads once, few, many or a size class.

j_gene	v_gene	d_gene	abundance	CDR3nt	CDR3aa
TRBJ2-3	TRBV7-2	TRBD2	.	TGTGCCAGCAGCTTAGCCCTCGGGGGGTGGGCAGATACGCAGTATTTT	CASSLALGGWADTQYF
TRBJ2-1	TRBV7-6	TRBD1	.	TGTGCCAGCAGCCCGGACAGGGGGACCGGGAATGAGCAGTTCTTC	CASSPDRGTGNEQFF
TRBJ2-7	TRBV10-3	.	.	TGTGCCATCAGTGGCTCGCCATTCCCTAACGAGCAGTACTTC	CAISGSPFPNEQYF
TRBJ2-7	TRBV4-3	.	.	TGCGCCAGCAGCCAAGATCTGAGGGGGGGATACGAGCAGTACTTC	CASSQDLRGGYEQYF
TRBJ1-5	TRBV7-8	.	once	TGTGCCAGCAGCGAGGGGCGGGATCAGCCCCAGCATTTT	CASSEGRDQPQHF
TRBJ2-2	TRBV6-1	TRBD1	few	TGTGCCAGCGAGGGGGCGCTGGGCGGGGAGCTGTTTTTT	CASEGALGGELFF
TRBJ1-1	TRBV30	TRBD1	.	TGTGCCTGGAGGGGACAGGGCTGGGGCACTGAAGCTTTCTTT	CAWRGQGWGTEAFF
TRBJ2-7	TRBV5-1	TRBD1	once	TGCGCCAGCAGCTTAACCGGGACAGACAACTACGAGCAGTACTTC	CASSLTGTDNYEQYF
TRBJ2-7	TRBV11-2	.	once	TGTGCCAGCAGCTCGCACAGCGAGCAGTACTTC	CASSSHSEQYF
TRBJ2-3	TRBV7-9	.	once	TGTGCCAGCAGCTTCGGCGGGGCTCTCGCAGATACGCAGTATTTT	CASSFGGALADTQYF
TRBJ2-2	TRBV27	.	.	TGTGCCAGCAGTGAAGGGGCGCGTACCGGGGAGCTGTTTTTT	CASSEGARTGELFF
TRBJ2-2	TRBV19	TRBD1	.	TGTGCCAGTACCCCCGTAAGGCAGGGGGTCACCGGGGAGCTGTTTTTT	CASTPVRQGVTGELFF
TRBJ2-3	TRBV11-2	.	.	TGTGCCAGCAGCTTAGGGGGGCCTTTCCCTACAGATACGCAGTATTTT	CASSLGGPFPTDTQYF
TRBJ1-1	TRBV4-2	.	once	TGTGCCAGCAGCCAAGTTGTGGGGGCTTCTGACACTGAAGCTTTCTTT	CASSQVVGASDTEAFF
TRBJ2-2	TRBV5-1	.	.	TGCGCCAGCAGCTTGGTGGGACTCATCACCGGGGAGCTGTTTTTT	CASSLVGLITGELFF
TRBJ1-5	TRBV6-5	.	.	TGTGCCAGCAGTTACGGAGGGGCTGGTCAGCCCCAGCATTTT	CASSYGGAGQPQHF
TRBJ2-6	TRBV6-6	.	.	TGTGCCAGCAGGGAGGGCGGGGCTGGGGCCAACGTCCTGACTTTC	CASREGGAGANVLTF
TRBJ1-4	TRBV7-9	.	.	TGTGCCAGCAGCTTAGCGCTAGGGACAACTAATGAAAAACTGTTTTTT	CASSLALGTTNEKLFF
TRBJ2-1	TRBV9	.	.	TGTGCCAGCAGCGCCGCACCCTCGGGACGAAAAAAGGAGCAGTTCTTC	CASSAAPSGRKKEQFF
TRBJ2-7	TRBV29-1	TRBD1	.	TGCAGCGCGGGACAGACCTACGAGCAGTACTTC	CSAGQTYEQYF
TRBJ2-3	TRBV5-1	.	.	TGCGCCAGCAGCTTGCAACGGATAAGCACAGATACGCAGTATTTT	CASSLQRISTDTQYF
TRBJ2-7	TRBV5-1	.	.	TGCGCCAGCAGTTCGACCGGATACGAGCAGTACTTC	CASSSTGYEQYF
TRBJ2-3	TRBV29-1	TRBD2	.	TGCAGCGCCCGTACGACTAGCGGGGGGAGCACAGATACGCAGTATTTT	CSARTTSGGSTDTQYF
TRBJ1-1	TRBV18	TRBD1	.	TGTGCCAGCTCACCCCCACACAGGGGTTCCATGAACACTGAAGCTTTCTTT	CASSPPHRGSMNTEAFF
TRBJ2-1	TRBV19	.	.	TGTGCCAGTAGTATAGATATGGCGGGGCCTCACAATGAGCAGTTCTTC	CASSIDMAGPHNEQFF
TRBJ2-7	TRBV30	TRBD2	.	TGTGCCTGGAGCATTCTAGCGGGAAGCGAGCAGTACTTC	CAWSILAGSEQYF
TRBJ1-1	TRBV7-6	.	.	TGTGCCAGCAGCTTTAGAGCGAACACTGAAGCTTTCTTT	CASSFRANTEAFF
TRBJ2-7	TRBV30	.	once	TGTGCCTGGAGTGTAGGAAATACCTACGAGCAGTACTTC	CAWSVGNTYEQYF
TRBJ2-3	TRBV19	.	.	TGTGCCAGTAGTATAGCTGCGGAAAGCACAGATACGCAGTATTTT	CASSIAAESTDTQYF